This T cell receptor beta chain was retrieved from a study of shared clonotypes between healthy human individuals. Study-wide results and caveats: Sampling used blood alone; tissue repertoires probably differ. Across a handful of donors, naive CD4 shared 5% to 5.5%, naive CD8 around 3.5%, memory CD4 about 2.4%, memory CD8 approximately 0.4%.

With V trimmed by 5 bases and J by 2 bases, 15 bases remained unmatched. This CDR3 is built from 17 residues. The germline CDR1 and CDR2 sequences are LNHNV and YYDKDF (reference sequence). The table came from immunoSEQ multiplex PCR; TCRdb's copy has only in-frame clones and leaves some out. The sample carries approximately 810,000 clones, around 93% recorded once. Naive CD8 cells lacked CD45RO and underwent positive selection for CCR7, leaving out terminally differentiated effector memory CD45RA+ cells. Comment on this clone: As yet, its antigen is unknown.

The V and J genes are TRBV15 and TRBJ2-7, with 7 bases matching TRBD2. The clonotype comes from a man aged 25 to 40 in good health. The specimen sequenced was naive CD8+ T cells sorted from blood. The CDR3 bases are TGTGCCACCAGCCGCGGTTTCGAGCGGGACCAGACCTACGAGCAGTACTTC. This gives the protein CATSRGFERDQTYEQYF.